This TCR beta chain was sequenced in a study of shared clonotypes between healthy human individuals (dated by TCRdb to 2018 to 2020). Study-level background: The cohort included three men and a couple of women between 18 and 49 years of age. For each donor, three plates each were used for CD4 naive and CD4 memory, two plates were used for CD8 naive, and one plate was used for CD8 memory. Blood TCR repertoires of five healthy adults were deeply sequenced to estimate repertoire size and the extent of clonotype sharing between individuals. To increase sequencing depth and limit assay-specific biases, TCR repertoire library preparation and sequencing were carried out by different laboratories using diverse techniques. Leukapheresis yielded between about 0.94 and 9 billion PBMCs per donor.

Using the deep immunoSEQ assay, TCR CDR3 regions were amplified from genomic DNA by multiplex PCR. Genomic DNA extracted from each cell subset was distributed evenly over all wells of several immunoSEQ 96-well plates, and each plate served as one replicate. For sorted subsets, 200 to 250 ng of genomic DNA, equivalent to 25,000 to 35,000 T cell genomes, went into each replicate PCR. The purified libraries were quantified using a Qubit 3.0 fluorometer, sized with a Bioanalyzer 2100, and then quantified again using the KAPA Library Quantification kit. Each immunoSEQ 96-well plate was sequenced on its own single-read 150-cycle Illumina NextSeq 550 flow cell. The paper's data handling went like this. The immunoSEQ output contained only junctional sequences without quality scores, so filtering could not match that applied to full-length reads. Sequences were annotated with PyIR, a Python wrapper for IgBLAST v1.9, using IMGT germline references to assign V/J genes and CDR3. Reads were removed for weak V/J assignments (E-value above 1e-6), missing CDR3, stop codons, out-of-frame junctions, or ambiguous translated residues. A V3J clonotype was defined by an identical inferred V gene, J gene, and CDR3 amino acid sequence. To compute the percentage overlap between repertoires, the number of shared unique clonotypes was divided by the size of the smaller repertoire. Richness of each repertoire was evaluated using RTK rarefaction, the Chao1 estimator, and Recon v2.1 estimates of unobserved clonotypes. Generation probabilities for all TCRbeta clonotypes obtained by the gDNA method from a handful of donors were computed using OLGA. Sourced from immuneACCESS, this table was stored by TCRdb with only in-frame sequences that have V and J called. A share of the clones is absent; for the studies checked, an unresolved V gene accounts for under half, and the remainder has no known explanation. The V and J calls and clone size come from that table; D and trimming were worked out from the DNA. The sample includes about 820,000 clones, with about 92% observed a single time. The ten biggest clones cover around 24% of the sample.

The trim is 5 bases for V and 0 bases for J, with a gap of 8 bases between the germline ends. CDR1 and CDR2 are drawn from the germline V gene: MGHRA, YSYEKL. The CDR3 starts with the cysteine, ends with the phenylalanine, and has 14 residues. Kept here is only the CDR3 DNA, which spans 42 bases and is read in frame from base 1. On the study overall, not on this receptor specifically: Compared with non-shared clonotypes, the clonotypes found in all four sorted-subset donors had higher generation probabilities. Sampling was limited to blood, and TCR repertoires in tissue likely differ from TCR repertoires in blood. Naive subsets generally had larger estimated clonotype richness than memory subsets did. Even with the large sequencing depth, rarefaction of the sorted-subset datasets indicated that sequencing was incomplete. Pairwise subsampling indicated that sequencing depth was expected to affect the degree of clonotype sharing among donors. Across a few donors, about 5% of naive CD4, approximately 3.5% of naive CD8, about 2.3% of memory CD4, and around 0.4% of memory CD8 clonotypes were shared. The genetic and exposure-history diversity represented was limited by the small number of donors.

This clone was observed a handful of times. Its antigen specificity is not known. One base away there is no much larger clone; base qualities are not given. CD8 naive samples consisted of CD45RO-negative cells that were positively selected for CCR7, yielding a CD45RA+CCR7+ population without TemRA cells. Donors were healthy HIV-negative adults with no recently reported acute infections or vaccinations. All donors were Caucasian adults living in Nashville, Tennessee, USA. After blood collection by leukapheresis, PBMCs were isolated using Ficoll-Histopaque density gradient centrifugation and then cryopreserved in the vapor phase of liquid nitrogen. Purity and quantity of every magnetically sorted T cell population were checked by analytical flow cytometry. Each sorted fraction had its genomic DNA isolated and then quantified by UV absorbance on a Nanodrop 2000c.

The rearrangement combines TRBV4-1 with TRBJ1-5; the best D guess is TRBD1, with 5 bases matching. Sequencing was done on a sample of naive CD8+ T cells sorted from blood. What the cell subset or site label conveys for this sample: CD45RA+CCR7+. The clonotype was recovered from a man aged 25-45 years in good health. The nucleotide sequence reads TGCGCCAGCAGCTGGGACGGTAGCAATCAGCCCCAGCATTTT. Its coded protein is CASSWDGSNQPQHF.